These T cell receptor beta chains were read from a single sample in a study of cytomegalovirus exposure and HLA in healthy donors. Repertoires were generated with immunoSEQ multiplex PCR, while TCRdb's copy carries only in-frame clones and drops some. The sample carries tens of thousands of clones, 90% to 95% recorded once. The specimen was PBMCs. The receptors originated from a man between 18 and 35 years old in good health and CMV-seropositive. Each CDR3 is given with its conserved first and last residue. A D gene is named only where the DNA matches it firmly. Part of the rows lack a size; the others show once, few, many or a class for expanded clones.

NA TRBJ2-7 NA TRBV6-1 TGTGCCAGCAGTGAAGCGCGCCTGACTAGTTACGAGCAGTACTTC CASSEARLTSYEQYF
TRBD1 TRBJ1-2 once TRBV4-1 TGCGCCAGCAGACTACCGGGACAGGGGGCAAGAGATGGCTACACCTTC CASRLPGQGARDGYTF
NA TRBJ2-5 NA TRBV11-2 TGTGCCAGCAGCTTAGGGGGAGAAGAGACCCAGTACTTC CASSLGGEETQYF
TRBD2 TRBJ2-3 NA TRBV14 TGTGCCAGCAGCCAAGAATTACGGATAACTAGCGGGAGGGATACGCAGTATTTT CASSQELRITSGRDTQYF
TRBD1 TRBJ2-5 NA TRBV6-5 TGTGCCAGCAGAACCCGGGACAGGGGAAGCACCCAGTACTTC CASRTRDRGSTQYF
NA TRBJ1-1 NA TRBV9 TGTGCCAGCAGCCAGACAGTGAACACTGAAGCTTTCTTT CASSQTVNTEAFF
NA TRBJ2-6 NA TRBV5-6 TGTGCCAGCAGCTTCGGAGGGCCTCCTCTCTCTGGGGCCAACGTCCTGACTTTC CASSFGGPPLSGANVLTF
TRBD1 TRBJ1-2 NA TRBV11-1 TGTGCCAGCAGCTGGGACAGCTATGGCTACACCTTC CASSWDSYGYTF
TRBD2 TRBJ2-7 NA TRBV6-5 TGTGCCAGCAGTTACTCGTGGCTAGCGGGAGAGTACGAGCAGTACTTC CASSYSWLAGEYEQYF
TRBD2 TRBJ2-3 NA TRBV30 TGTGCCTGGAGTGTGCTAAGCGGGGGGGCCGATACGCAGTATTTT CAWSVLSGGADTQYF
NA TRBJ2-7 NA TRBV19 TGTGCCAGTAGTATTTTGGGCAGGGACGAGCAGTACTTC CASSILGRDEQYF
TRBD1 TRBJ2-1 NA TRBV27 TGTGCCAGCAGTTGGGGACAGGGAACGGGAGACCCTGACAATGAGCAGTTCTTC CASSWGQGTGDPDNEQFF
TRBD2 TRBJ2-5 NA TRBV11-3 TGTGCCAGCAGTTCGGGACTAGCGCGGTCCGAGACCCAGTACTTC CASSSGLARSETQYF
TRBD1 TRBJ2-2 NA TRBV11-3 TGTGCCAGCAGCCCAGGACAGGGTCGCACCGGGGAGCTGTTTTTT CASSPGQGRTGELFF
NA TRBJ2-2 once TRBV4-1 TGCGCCAGCAGCCAAGATGGGACTCTTGACACCGGGGAGCTGTTTTTT CASSQDGTLDTGELFF
NA TRBJ1-1 NA TRBV12-2 TGTGCAAGTCGCCCAGAGGCAGAAAAGAACACTGAAGCTTTCTTT CASRPEAEKNTEAFF
TRBD1 TRBJ1-5 NA TRBV19 TGTGCCAGTAGTCTGACAGGGGGCTATCAGCCCCAGCATTTT CASSLTGGYQPQHF
TRBD1 TRBJ1-3 NA TRBV30 TGTGCCTGGAGTTTCTACTACCCCAGGACAGGGGGCTCTGGAAACACCATATATTTT CAWSFYYPRTGGSGNTIYF
NA TRBJ2-7 NA TRBV27 TGTGCCAGCAGTGAGGACAGCCCTGACTACGAGCAGTACTTC CASSEDSPDYEQYF
NA TRBJ1-2 NA TRBV2 TGTGCCAGCAGTTCCCAGGGAAGTTATGGCTACACCTTC CASSSQGSYGYTF
TRBD1 TRBJ2-7 NA TRBV19 TGTGCCAGTAGTGTGGCCGGGACAGGGACCTACGAGCAGTACTTC CASSVAGTGTYEQYF
NA TRBJ2-7 NA TRBV6-5 TGTGCCAGCAGTTACCGGACACTCGTAGACGAGCAGTACTTC CASSYRTLVDEQYF
TRBD1 TRBJ2-7 NA TRBV28 TGTGCCAGCAGTGAAACAGGGGGATTAGGCTCCTACGAGCAGTACTTC CASSETGGLGSYEQYF
NA TRBJ2-7 NA TRBV5-1 TGCGCCAGCAGCCCCACTAGTGGGGAGCAGTACTTC CASSPTSGEQYF
NA TRBJ2-7 NA TRBV19 TGTGCCAGTAGGAGTAGGGACTGGAACTCCTACGAGCAGTACTTC CASRSRDWNSYEQYF
NA TRBJ2-2 NA TRBV10-3 TGTGCCACCGCGGGGAACACCGGGGAGCTGTTTTTT CATAGNTGELFF
NA TRBJ2-2 NA TRBV9 TGTGCCAGCAGCGTAGCTGGGCTCGACCTCACCGGGGAGCTGTTTTTT CASSVAGLDLTGELFF
NA TRBJ1-4 NA TRBV4-1 TGCGCCAGCAGCCAAGCCATGAATGAAAAACTGTTTTTT CASSQAMNEKLFF